Given below is one TCR beta chain in context. Its antigen is still unknown. One base away there is no much larger clone; base qualities are not given. This sample is drawn from a study of human T cells and chemical hapten exposure (dated by TCRdb to the early 2020s). For the wider study: For sensitization, 2% DPC in acetone was applied to a 2 cm by 2 cm area of upper inner arm skin. Patients additionally received weekly therapeutic DPC doses to the scalp throughout the approximately 25-week study period. Patch testing was done on the upper back using Finn chambers containing 0.01% DPC, and results were scored after 6 days according to International Contact Dermatitis Research Group standards. The patient cohort, mostly female, included alopecia areata with under or over 50% scalp involvement, alopecia totalis and alopecia universalis. Libraries were pooled for sequencing, and per-sample TCR yields varied mainly because of small differences in library volumes within the pool. The study tracked peripheral blood TCR repertoire changes in vivo during primary and secondary sensitization to the hapten diphenylcyclopropenone (DPC) in alopecia patients. Blood samples were taken from patients before sensitization (week 0) and at 2, 6 and about 24 weeks after DPC sensitization. Twenty-nine alopecia patients provided blood for TCR sequencing at one to four time points (pre-sensitization, 2, 6 and 24 weeks). Paper-wide results and their limitations: Alopecia, a presumed autoimmune disease, was present in all patients, so the immune response of the patients might differ from that of healthy individuals. Repeated subsampling changed both the strength of the expansion versus patch-test correlation and the threshold at which that correlation became significant. No change with DPC sensitization was found in the number of TCRs above 1 in 1000 frequency, and no evidence of global repertoire structure alterations was found. Compared with pre-sensitization or healthy control sets, expanded TCRs formed significantly more large CDR3 similarity clusters, which is consistent with antigen-driven responses. Patch test score correlated positively with the number of PT1 expanded TCRs, reaching significance at thresholds 8, 16 and 32 but not at 4.

The time point label, as the study defines it: pre-sensitization, week 0. Interpreted using the paper, the treatment or condition label stands for: therapeutic diphenylcyclopropenone sensitization with weekly scalp DPC. At each patch-test visit, blood was drawn before the patch test was applied. Eligible patients were aged 18 to 70, diagnosed with alopecia, deemed suitable for DPC therapy, and excluded if pregnant. Total RNA was extracted from unfractionated whole blood collected in Tempus Blood RNA tubes. There are 13 amino acids in the CDR3, from cysteine to phenylalanine inclusive. Only CDR3 DNA remains: 39 bases, in frame from the first base. The germline V gene yields MDHEN for CDR1 and SYDVKM for CDR2. V lost 10 bases and J lost 0 bases; the stretch between them is 10 bases long. To prepare the library, RACE was applied. The sequencing machine was a NextSeq 500. During library preparation, unique molecular identifiers were attached to individual cDNA molecules so that TCRs could be counted in a quantitative, reproducible way. For every blood RNA sample, sequencing covered both the TCR alpha and TCR beta chains. For the original study's pipeline: A median of roughly 98,000 TCRs per sample was observed, with a range of about 20,000 to 690,600. V, J and CDR3 annotation of the TCR reads was performed with the Decombinator software suite. For the PS versus PT1 abundance plots, all samples were subsampled to the same number of TCRs (28,000). TCRs were defined as expanded if absent before sensitization and observed at least eight times at the 2-week time point. TCRdb took the public reads, trimmed them with fastp at Q25, ran MiXCR for clone calling and kept in-frame beta chains. Every distinct CDR3 protein forms one entry, paired with its most common genes and DNA. None of the V and J calls come from the authors' own analysis; TCRdb made them. For this sample there are 180,000 or so distinct CDR3 sequences; approximately 31% appear just once. The ten largest clones represent roughly 3% of the sample.

In this chain, TRBV28 is recombined with TRBJ1-5; no confident D gene assignment can be made. The sequence came from a woman in her twenties or thirties with alopecia areata. Some clones in this sample may be carry-over from other donors' samples. The sequencing here drew on whole blood, taken in connection with sensitization to the hapten diphenylcyclopropenone (DPC). The sequence in DNA is TGTGCCACCCGGACGGATAGCAATCAGCCCCAGCATTTT. It translates to CATRTDSNQPQHF.